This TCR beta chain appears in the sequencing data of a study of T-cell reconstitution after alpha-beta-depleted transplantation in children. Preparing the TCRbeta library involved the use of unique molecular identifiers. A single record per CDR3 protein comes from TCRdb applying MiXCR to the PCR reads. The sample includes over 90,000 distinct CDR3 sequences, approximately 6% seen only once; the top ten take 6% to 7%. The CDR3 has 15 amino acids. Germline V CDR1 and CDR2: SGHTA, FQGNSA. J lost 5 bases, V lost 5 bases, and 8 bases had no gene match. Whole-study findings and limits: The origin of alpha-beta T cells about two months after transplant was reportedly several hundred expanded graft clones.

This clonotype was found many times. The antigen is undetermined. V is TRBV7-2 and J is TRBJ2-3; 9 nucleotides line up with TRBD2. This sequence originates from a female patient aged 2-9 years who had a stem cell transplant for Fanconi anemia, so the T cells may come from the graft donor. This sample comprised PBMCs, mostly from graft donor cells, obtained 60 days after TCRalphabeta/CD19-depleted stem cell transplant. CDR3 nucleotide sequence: TGTGCCAGCAGCGTTAGCGGGAGTCGTGGAGATACGCAGTATTTT. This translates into CASSVSGSRGDTQYF.